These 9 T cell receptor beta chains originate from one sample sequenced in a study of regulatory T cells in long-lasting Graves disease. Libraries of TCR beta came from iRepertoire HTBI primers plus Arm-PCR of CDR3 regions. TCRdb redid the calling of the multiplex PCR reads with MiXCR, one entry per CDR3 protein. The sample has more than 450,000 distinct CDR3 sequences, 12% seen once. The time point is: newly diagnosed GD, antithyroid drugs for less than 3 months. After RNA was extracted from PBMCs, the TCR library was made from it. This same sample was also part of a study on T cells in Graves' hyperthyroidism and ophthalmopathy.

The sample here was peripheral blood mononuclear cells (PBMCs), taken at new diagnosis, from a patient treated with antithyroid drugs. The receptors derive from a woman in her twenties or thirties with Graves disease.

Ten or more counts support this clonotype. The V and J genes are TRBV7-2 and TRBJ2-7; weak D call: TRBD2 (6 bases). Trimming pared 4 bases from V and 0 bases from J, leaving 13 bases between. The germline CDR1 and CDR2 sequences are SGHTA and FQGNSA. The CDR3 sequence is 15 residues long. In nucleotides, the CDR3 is TGTGCCAGCAGCTCTAGGGACTTTAGCTCCTACGAGCAGTACTTC. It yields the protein CASSSRDFSSYEQYF.

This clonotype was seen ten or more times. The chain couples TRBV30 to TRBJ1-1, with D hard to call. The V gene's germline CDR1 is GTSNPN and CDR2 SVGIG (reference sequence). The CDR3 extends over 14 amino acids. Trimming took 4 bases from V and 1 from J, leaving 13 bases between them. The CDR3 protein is CAWKAGRQNTEAFF. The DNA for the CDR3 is TGTGCCTGGAAGGCGGGCAGGCAGAACACTGAAGCTTTCTTT.

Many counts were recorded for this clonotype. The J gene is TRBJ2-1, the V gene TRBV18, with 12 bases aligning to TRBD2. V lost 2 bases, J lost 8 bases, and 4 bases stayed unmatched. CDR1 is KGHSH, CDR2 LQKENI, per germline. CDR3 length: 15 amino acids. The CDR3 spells CASSPELAGGYEQFF. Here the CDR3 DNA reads TGTGCCAGCTCACCAGAACTAGCGGGGGGTTATGAGCAGTTCTTC. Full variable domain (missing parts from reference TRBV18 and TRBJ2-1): NAGVMQNPRHLVRRRGQEARLRCSPMKGHSHVYWYRQLPEEGLKFMVYLQKENIIDESGMPKERFSAEFPKEGPSILRIQQVVRGDSAAYFCASSPELAGGYEQFFGPGTRLTVL.

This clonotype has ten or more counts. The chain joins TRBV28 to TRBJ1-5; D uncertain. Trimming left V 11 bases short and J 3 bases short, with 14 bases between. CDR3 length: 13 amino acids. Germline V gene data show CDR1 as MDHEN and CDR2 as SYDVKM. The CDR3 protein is CASGEGNNQPQHF. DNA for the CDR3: TGTGCCTCTGGGGAGGGAAACAATCAGCCCCAGCATTTT.

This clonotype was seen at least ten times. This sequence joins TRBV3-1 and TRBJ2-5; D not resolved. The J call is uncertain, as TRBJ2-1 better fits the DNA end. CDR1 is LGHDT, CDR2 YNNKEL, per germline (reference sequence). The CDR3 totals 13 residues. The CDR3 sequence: CASSANRAGEQFF. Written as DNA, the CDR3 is TGTGCCAGCAGCGCTAATAGGGCAGGTGAGCAGTTCTTC.

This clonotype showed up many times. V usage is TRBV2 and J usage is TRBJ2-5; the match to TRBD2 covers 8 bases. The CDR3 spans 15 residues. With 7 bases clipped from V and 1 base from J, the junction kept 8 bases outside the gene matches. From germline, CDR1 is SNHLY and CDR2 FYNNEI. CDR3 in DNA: TGTGCCAGCACCGTAGCGGGAAACATCCAAGAGACCCAGTACTTC. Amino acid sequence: CASTVAGNIQETQYF.

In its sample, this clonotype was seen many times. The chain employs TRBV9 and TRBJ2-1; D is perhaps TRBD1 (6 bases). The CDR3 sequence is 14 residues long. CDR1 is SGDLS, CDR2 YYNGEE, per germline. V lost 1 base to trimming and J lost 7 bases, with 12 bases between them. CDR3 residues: CASSVTGTPNEQFF. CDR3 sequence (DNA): TGTGCCAGCAGCGTAACAGGGACCCCTAATGAGCAGTTCTTC.

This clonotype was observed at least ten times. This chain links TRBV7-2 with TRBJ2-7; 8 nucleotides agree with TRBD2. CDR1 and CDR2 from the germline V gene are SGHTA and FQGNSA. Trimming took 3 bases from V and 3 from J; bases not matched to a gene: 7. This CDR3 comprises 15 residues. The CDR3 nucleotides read TGTGCCAGCAGCTTCGGTAGCGGGAATTACTACGAGCAGTACTTC. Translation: CASSFGSGNYYEQYF.

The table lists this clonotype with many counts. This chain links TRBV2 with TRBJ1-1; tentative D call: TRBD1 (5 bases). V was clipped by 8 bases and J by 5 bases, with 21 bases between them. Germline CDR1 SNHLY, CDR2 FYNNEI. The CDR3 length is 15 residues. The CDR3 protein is CASSLGPVGGTEAFF. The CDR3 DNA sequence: TGTGCCAGCTCCCTGGGACCAGTGGGGGGAACTGAAGCTTTCTTT.